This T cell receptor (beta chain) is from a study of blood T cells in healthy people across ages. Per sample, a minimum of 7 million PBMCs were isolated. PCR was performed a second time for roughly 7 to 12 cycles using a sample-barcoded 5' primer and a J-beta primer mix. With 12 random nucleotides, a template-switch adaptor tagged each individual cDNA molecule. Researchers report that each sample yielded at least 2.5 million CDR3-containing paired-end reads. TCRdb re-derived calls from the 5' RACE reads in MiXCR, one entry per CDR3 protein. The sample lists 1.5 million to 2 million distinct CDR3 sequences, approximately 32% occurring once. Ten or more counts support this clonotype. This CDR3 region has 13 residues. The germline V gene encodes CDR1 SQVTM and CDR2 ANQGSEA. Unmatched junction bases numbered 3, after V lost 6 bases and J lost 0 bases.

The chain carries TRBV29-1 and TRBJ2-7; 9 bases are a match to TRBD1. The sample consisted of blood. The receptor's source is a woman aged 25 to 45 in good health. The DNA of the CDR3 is TGCAGCGTGAGGACAGGGGACTCCTACGAGCAGTACTTC. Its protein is CSVRTGDSYEQYF.